The present T cell receptor beta chain was sequenced within a study of blood T cell repertoires in COVID-19. The germline CDR1 and CDR2 sequences are GTSNPN and SVGIG (reference sequence). The CDR3 covers 13 residues. The V end lost 5 bases, the J end lost 0 bases, and 11 bases lay between the germline ends. Using immunoSEQ multiplex PCR, the repertoire was profiled, and TCRdb retains in-frame clones only, with some absent. The sample has 150,000 to 180,000 clones, roughly nine tenths seen once. The sample consisted of peripheral blood. This sequence originates from a man aged 50 to 60 with acute or convalescent COVID-19. The chain uses TRBV30 and TRBJ2-7; no clear D. DNA for the CDR3: TGTGCCTGGGCGTGGTCCAGCTCCTACGAGCAGTACTTC. Translated, it gives CAWAWSSSYEQYF.